This TCR beta chain comes out of a study of long-term antiretroviral therapy in people with HIV. Overall study findings and caveats: Relative to transplant donor controls, diversity remained lower despite increasing after ART.

With survey level as its setting, the immunoSEQ assay was v3.0. It was 40,000-50,000 T-cell genomes per sample that sequencing targeted. Clones were read by immunoSEQ multiplex PCR, and TCRdb kept only the in-frame ones, dropping some. In the table there are under 30,000 clones, 79% of which are singletons. As regards this clone: What it binds is unknown.

None of the participants with HIV were treated outside the United States. Germline-derived CDR1 and CDR2 are SGDLS and YYNGEE. This CDR3 comprises 15 residues. Losses at the gene ends were 4 bases for V and 0 bases for J; bases not matched to a gene: 4. This chain uses TRBV9 with TRBJ2-7; 10 nucleotides match TRBD1. The source is a man aged 30 to 39 with HIV. The material was unsorted PBMCs, obtained 2.1 years after starting antiretroviral therapy. The CDR3 spells CASSPGTGASYEQYF. CDR3 in DNA: TGTGCCAGCAGCCCTGGGACAGGGGCCTCCTACGAGCAGTACTTC.